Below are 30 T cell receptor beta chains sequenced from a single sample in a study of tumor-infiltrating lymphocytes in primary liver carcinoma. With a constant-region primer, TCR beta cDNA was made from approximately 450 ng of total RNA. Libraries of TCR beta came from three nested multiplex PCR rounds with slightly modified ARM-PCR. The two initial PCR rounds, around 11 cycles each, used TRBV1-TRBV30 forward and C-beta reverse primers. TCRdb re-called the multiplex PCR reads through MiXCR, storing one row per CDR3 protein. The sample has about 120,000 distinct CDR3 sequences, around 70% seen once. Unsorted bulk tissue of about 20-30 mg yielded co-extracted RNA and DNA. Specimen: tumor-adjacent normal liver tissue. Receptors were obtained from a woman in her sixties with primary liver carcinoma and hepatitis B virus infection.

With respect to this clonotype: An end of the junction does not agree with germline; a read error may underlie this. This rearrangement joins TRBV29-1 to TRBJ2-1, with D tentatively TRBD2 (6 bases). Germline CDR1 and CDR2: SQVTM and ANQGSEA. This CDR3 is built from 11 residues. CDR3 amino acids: CIVRDFNEQFF. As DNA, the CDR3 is TGCATCGTTAGGGACTTTAATGAGCAGTTCTTT.

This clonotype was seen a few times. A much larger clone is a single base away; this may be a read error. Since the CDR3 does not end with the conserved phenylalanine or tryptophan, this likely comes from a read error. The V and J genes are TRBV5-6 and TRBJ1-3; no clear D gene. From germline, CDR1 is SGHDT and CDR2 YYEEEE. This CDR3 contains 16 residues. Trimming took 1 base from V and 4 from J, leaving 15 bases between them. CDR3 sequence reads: CASSLRQEEFGNTIYI. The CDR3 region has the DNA TGTGCCAGCAGCTTGAGGCAGGAGGAATTCGGAAACACCATATATATT.

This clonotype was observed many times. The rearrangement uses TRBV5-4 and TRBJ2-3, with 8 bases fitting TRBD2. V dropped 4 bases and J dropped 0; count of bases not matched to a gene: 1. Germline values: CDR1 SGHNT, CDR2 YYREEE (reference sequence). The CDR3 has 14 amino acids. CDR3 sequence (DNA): TGTGCCAGCAGCCCTAGCGGGAGCACAGATACGCAGTATTTT. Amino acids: CASSPSGSTDTQYF. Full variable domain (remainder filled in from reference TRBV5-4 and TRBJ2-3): ETGVTQSPTHLIKTRGQQVTLRCSSQSGHNTVSWYQQALGQGPQFIFQYYREEENGRGNFPPRFSGLQFPNYSSELNVNALELDDSALYLCASSPSGSTDTQYFGPGTRLTVL.

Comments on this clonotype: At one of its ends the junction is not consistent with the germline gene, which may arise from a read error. The CDR3 sequence: CNVGGSSGANVPTF. The DNA of the CDR3 is TGCAACGTTGGCGGATCCTCTGGGGCCAACGTCCCGACTTTC. The rearrangement uses TRBV29-1 and TRBJ2-6, with D possibly TRBD1 on 5 matching bases. Germline assignment: CDR1 SQVTM and CDR2 ANQGSEA. This CDR3 is built from 14 residues.

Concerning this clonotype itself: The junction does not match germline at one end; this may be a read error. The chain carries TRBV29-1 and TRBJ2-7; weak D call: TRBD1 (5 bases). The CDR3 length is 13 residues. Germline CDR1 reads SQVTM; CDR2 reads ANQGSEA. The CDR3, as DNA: TGCAGCGTTGTGGGGCAGGCCGGCTACGAGCGGTACTTC. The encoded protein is CSVVGQAGYERYF.

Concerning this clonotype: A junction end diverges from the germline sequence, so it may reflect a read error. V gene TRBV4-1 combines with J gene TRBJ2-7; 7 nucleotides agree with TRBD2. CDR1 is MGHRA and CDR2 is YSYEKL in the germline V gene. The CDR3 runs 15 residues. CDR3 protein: CASSHVTSERAWQYF. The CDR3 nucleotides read TGCGCCAGCAGCCATGTTACTAGCGAGAGGGCCTGGCAGTACTTT.

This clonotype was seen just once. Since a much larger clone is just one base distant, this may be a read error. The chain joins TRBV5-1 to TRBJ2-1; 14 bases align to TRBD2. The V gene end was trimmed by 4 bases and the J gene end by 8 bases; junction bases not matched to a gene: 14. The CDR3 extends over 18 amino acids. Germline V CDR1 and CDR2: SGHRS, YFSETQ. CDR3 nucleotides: TGCGCCAGCAGCGGGGGGCGACTAGCGGGAGGGGTTTTTGATGAGCAGTTCTTC. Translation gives CASSGGRLAGGVFDEQFF.

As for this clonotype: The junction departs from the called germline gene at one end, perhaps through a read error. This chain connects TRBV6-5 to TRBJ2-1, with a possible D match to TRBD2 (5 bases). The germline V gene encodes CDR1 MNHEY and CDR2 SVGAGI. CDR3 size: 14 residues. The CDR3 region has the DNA TGTGCCAGCGCGTTAGTAGTGGGAGTTGGTGAGCAGCTCTTC. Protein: CASALVVGVGEQLF.

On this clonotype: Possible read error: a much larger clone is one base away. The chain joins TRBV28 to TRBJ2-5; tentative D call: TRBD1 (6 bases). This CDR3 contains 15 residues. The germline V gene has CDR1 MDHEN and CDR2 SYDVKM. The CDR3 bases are TGTGTCAGCAGTCGGACAGCCGGCCCACAAGAGACCCAGTACTTC. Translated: CVSSRTAGPQETQYF. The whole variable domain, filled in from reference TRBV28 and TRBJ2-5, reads DVKVTQSSRYLVKRTGEKVFLECVQDMDHENMFWYRQDPGLGLRLIYFSYDVKMKEKGDIPEGYSVSREKKERFSLILESASTNQTSMYLCVSSRTAGPQETQYFGPGTRLLVL.

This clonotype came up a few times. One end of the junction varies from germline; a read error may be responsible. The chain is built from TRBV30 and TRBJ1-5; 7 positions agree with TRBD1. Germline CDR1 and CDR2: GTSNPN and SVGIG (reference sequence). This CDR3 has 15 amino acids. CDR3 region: CAWSDSAGGYQPRHF. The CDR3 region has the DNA TGTGCCTGGAGTGATTCGGCAGGGGGTTATCAGCCCCGGCATTTT.

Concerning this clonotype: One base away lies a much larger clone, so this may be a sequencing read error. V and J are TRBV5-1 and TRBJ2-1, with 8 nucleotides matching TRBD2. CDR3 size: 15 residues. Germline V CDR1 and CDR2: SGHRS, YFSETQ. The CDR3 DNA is TGCACCAGCAGCTCGCGGGGGGAGGGAGGCAATGAGCAGTTCTTC. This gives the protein CTSSSRGEGGNEQFF.

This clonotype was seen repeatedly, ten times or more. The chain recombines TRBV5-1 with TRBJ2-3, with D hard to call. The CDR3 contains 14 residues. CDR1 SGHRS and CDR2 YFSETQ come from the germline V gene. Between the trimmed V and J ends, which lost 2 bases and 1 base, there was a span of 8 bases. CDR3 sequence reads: CASSFRQGTDTQYF. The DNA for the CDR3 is TGCGCCAGCAGCTTTCGGCAGGGCACAGATACGCAGTATTTT.

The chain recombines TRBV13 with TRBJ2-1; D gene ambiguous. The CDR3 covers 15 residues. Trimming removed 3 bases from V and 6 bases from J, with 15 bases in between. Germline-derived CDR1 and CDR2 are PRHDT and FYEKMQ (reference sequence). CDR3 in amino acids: CASSFYCTRGNEQFF. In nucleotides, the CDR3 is TGTGCCAGCAGCTTCTACTGTACAAGAGGCAATGAGCAGTTCTTC.

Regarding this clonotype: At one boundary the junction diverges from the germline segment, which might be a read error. CDR3: CIVEGVGGVSSYNEQFF. CDR3 bases: TGCATCGTTGAAGGGGTCGGCGGGGTGAGCTCCTACAATGAGCAATTCTTC. The chain couples TRBV29-1 to TRBJ2-1; a possible D gene is TRBD2 (6 bases). Germline CDR1 reads SQVTM; CDR2 reads ANQGSEA. There are 17 residues in the CDR3.

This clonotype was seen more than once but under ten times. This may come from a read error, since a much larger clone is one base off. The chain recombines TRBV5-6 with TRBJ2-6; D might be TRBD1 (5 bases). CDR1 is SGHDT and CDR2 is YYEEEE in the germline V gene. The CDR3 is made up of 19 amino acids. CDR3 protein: CAGSLVVTGIRSGANVLTF. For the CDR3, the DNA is TGTGCCGGCAGCTTGGTGGTCACAGGCATACGATCTGGGGCCAACGTCCTGACTTTC.

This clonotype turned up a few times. The CDR3 nucleotides are TGTGCCAGCAGTTTTGGGACTTCTAATCAAGAGACCCAGTACTTC. Protein: CASSFGTSNQETQYF. This rearrangement joins TRBV12-3 or TRBV12-4 to TRBJ2-5, with TRBD2 as a possible D gene (6 bases). V lost 3 bases and J lost 2, with 13 bases in between. This CDR3 is 15 amino acids long.

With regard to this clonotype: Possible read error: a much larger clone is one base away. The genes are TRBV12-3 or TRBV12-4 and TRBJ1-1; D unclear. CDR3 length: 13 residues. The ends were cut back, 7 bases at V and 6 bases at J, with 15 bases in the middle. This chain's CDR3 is CASKLREGAEAFF. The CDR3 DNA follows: TGTGCCAGCAAGTTAAGGGAAGGTGCTGAAGCTTTCTTT.

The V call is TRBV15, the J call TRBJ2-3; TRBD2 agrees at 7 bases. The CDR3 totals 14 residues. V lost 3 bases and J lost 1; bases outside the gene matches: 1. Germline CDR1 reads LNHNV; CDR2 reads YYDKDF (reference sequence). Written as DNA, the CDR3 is TGTGCCACCAGCAGTCGGGGGGGCACAGATACGCAGTATTTT. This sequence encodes CATSSRGGTDTQYF.

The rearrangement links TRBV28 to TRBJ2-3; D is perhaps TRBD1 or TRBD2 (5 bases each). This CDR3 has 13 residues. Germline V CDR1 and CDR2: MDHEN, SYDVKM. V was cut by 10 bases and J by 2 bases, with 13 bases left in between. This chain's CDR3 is CATGSLPTDTQYF. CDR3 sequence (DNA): TGTGCCACAGGGAGCTTGCCCACAGATACGCAGTATTTT.

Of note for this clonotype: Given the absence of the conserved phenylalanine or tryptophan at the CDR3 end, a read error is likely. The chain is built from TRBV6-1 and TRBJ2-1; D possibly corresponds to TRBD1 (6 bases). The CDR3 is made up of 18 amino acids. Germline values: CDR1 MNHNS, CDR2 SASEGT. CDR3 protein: CASSPQGGAVDSYDEQFV. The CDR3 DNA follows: TGTGCCAGCAGCCCCCAAGGGGGAGCGGTAGACTCCTACGATGAGCAGTTCGTC.

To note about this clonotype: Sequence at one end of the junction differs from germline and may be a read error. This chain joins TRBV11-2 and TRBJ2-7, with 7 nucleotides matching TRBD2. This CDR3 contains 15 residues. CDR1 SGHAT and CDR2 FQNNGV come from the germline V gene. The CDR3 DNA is TGTGGCAGCAGCCACGGGGGGACCTATTCCTACGAGCAATACTTC. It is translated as CGSSHGGTYSYEQYF.

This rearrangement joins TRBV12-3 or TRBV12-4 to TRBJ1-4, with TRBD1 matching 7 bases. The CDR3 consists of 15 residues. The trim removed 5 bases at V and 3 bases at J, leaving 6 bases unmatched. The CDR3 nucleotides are TGTGCCAGCAGTCGTACCGGGACAGCTAATGAAAAACTGTTTTTT. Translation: CASSRTGTANEKLFF.

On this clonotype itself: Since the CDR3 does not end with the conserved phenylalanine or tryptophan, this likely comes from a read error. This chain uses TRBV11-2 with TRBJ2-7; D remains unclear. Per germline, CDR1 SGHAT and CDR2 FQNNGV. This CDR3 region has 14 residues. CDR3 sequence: CASSSAVRTYEQYL. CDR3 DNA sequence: TGTGCTAGCAGCTCAGCCGTGAGGACCTACGAGCAGTACTTA.

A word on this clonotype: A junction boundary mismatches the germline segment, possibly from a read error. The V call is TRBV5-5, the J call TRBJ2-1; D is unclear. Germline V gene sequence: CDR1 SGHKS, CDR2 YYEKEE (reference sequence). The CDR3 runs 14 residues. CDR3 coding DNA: TGTGCCAGCAGCTACATGGTCTCCTACAATGAGCAGCTCTTC. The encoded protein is CASSYMVSYNEQLF.

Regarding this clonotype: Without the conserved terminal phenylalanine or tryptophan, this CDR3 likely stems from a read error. CDR3 DNA: TGTGCCAGCAGCCAGGAATCATACCCCGGGCAGCCCCAGCATTCT. Translated: CASSQESYPGQPQHS. This chain joins TRBV16 and TRBJ1-5; D is unresolved. V lost 3 bases, J lost 7 bases, and 16 bases lay in between. The CDR3 is 15 amino acids. Germline loops: CDR1 KGHSY, CDR2 FQNENV.

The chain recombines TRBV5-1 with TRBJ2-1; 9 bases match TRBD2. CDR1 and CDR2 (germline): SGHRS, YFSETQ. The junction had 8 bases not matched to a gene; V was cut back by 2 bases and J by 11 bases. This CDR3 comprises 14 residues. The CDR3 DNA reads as TGCGCCAGCAGCTTTAGCGGGAGCAGGAATAAGCAGTTCTTC. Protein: CASSFSGSRNKQFF.

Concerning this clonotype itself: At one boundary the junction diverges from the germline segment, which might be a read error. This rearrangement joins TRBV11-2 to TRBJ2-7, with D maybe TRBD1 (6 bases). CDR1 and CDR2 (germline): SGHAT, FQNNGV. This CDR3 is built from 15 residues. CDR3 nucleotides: TGTGCCAGTAGGTTAGCACAGGGATGGGCCTACAAGCAGTACTTC. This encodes CASRLAQGWAYKQYF.

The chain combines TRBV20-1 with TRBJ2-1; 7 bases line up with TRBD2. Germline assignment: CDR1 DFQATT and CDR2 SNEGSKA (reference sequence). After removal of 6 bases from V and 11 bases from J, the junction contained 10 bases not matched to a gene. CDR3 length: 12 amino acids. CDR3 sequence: CSARDGRIQQFF. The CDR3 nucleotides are TGCAGTGCCAGGGACGGGAGGATTCAGCAGTTCTTC.

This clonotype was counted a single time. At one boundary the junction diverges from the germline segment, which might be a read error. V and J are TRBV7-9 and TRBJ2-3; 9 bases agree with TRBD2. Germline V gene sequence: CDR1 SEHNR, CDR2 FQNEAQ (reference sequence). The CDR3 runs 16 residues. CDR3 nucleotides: TGTGCCAGTAGCTTAGTCTGTAGCGGGAGCCCAGATACGCAGTATTTT. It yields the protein CASSLVCSGSPDTQYF. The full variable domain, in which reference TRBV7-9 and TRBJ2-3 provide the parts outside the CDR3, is DTGVSQNPRHKITKRGQNVTFRCDPISEHNRLYWYRQTLGQGPEFLTYFQNEAQLEKSRLLSDRFSAERPKGSFSTLEIQRTEQGDSAMYLCASSLVCSGSPDTQYFGPGTRLTVL.

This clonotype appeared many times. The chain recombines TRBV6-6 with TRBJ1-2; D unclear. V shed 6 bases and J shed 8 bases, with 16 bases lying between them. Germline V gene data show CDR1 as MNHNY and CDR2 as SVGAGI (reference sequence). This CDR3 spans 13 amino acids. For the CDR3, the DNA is TGTGCCAGCAGCCCCAACCCAAGGCGAGGCTACACCTTC. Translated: CASSPNPRRGYTF.